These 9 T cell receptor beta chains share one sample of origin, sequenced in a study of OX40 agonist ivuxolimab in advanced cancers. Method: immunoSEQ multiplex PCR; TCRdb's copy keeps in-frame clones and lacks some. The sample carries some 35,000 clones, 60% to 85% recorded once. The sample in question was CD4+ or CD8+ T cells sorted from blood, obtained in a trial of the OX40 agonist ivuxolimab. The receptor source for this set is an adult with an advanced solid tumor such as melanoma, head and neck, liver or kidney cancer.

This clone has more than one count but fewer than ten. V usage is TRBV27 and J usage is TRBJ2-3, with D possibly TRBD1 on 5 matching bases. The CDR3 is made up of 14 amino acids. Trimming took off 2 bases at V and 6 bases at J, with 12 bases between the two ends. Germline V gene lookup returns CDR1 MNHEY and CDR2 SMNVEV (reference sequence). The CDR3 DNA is TGTGCCAGCAGTTTAAAGGGGATGGGGGATACGCAGTATTTT. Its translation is CASSLKGMGDTQYF.

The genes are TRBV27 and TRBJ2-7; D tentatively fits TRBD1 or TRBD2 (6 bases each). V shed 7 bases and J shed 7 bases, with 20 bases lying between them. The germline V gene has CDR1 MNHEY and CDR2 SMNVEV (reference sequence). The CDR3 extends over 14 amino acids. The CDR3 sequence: CASTLNVGAGEQYF. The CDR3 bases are TGTGCCAGCACCCTTAATGTGGGGGCGGGGGAGCAGTACTTC.

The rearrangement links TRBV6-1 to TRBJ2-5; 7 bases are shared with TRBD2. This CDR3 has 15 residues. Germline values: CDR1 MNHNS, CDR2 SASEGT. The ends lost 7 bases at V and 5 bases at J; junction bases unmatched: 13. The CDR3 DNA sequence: TGTGCCAGCATGATGGAGGCAGGGAGGGCGGAGACCCAGTACTTC. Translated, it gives CASMMEAGRAETQYF.

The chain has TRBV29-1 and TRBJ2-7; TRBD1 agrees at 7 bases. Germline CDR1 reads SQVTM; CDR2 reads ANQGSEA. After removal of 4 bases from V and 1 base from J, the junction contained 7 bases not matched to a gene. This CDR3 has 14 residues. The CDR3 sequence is CSVADQGQSYEQYF. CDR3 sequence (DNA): TGCAGCGTTGCCGATCAGGGACAGTCCTACGAGCAGTACTTC.

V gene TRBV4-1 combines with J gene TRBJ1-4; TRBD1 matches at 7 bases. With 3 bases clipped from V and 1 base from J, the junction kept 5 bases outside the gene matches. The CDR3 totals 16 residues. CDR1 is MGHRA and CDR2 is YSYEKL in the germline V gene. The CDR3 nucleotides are TGCGCCAGCAGCCAGGGACAGCTAGTAACTAATGAAAAACTGTTTTTT. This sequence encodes CASSQGQLVTNEKLFF.

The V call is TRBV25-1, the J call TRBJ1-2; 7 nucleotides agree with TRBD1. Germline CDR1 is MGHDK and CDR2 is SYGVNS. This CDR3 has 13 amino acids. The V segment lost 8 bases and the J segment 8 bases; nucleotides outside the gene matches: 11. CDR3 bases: TGTGCCAGCGGCCCCGGGACAGCCGGAGGCTACACCTTC. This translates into CASGPGTAGGYTF.

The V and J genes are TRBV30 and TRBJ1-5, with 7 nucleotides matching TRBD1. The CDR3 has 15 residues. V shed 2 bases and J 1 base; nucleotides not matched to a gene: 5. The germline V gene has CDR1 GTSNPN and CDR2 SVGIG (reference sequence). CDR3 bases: TGTGCCTGGAGTATAGGGGGCTCGAGCAATCAGCCCCAGCATTTT. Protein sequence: CAWSIGGSSNQPQHF.

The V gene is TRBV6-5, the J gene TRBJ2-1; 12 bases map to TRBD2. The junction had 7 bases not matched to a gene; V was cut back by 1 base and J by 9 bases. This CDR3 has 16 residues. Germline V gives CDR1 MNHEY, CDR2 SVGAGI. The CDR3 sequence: CASSYFWTSGTAEQFF. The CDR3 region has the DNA TGTGCCAGCAGTTACTTCTGGACTAGCGGGACAGCTGAGCAGTTCTTC.

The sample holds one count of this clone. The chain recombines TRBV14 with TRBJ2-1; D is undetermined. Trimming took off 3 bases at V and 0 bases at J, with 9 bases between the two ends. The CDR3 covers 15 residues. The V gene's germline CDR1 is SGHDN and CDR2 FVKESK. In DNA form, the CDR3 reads TGTGCCAGCAGCCATGTCAGTAGCTCCTACAATGAGCAGTTCTTC. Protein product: CASSHVSSSYNEQFF.